What follows is one T cell receptor beta chain and its context. Its antigen is still unknown. The data derive from a study of T cells after posttransplantation cyclophosphamide. The protocol was immunoSEQ multiplex PCR, while the TCRdb copy is restricted to in-frame clones and leaves out a portion. The table lists around 23,000 clones, about 86% of them singletons. Germline assignment: CDR1 MNHEY and CDR2 SVGAGI. The CDR3 length is 16 residues. Trimming cost V 4 bases and J 5 bases, with 20 bases left between them. Control samples came 1 year after myeloablative marrow transplants with methotrexate plus calcineurin inhibitor. Whole-study results and caveats: TRB clonality was highly associated with recipient CMV seropositivity and reactivation. Donor-recipient repertoire similarity was low at 1-2 months, rising over year one.

Here the sequenced sample was PBMCs, taken 362 days after allogeneic stem cell transplant with calcineurin inhibitor and methotrexate. This TCR was recovered from a female patient between 25 and 45 years old who received an allogeneic stem cell transplant from an unrelated donor, was CMV-positive, and had acute and chronic GVHD. The graft donor may have contributed some T cells. The V gene is TRBV6-5, the J gene TRBJ2-5; maybe TRBD2 (6 bases). The CDR3 spells CASSLLPGLQAETQYF. DNA of the CDR3: TGTGCCAGCAGTTTGCTACCGGGACTCCAAGCGGAGACCCAGTACTTC.